The 28 T cell receptor beta chains listed next were all sequenced from one sample in a study of T cell responses to AZD1222 COVID-19 vaccine. Libraries were prepared by immunoSEQ multiplex PCR; TCRdb keeps only in-frame clonotypes and omits some of them. The sample records 70,000 to 95,000 clones, about nine tenths being singletons. This material consisted of peripheral blood, taken on day 0 of MenACWY control vaccination. Source of these receptors: an adult in good health.

The genes are TRBV27 and TRBJ1-2, with D possibly being TRBD1 (5 bases). V lost 3 bases, J lost 4 bases, and 15 bases lay in between. CDR3 length: 15 amino acids. CDR1 is MNHEY and CDR2 is SMNVEV in the germline V gene (reference sequence). The CDR3 is CASSLGRGTLYGYTF. CDR3 in DNA: TGTGCCAGCAGTTTGGGCCGGGGGACCCTCTATGGCTACACCTTC.

CDR3 residues: CASSSLPRRISNQPQHF. As DNA, the CDR3 is TGTGCCAGTAGTTCGTTACCCAGGAGGATATCAAATCAGCCCCAGCATTTT. This chain uses TRBV19 with TRBJ1-5; D unresolved. Germline loops: CDR1 LNHDA, CDR2 SQIVND (reference sequence). V gave up 5 bases and J gave up 4 bases, with 21 bases separating them. This CDR3 has 17 residues.

The chain links TRBV5-5 to TRBJ2-2; TRBD1 agrees at 10 bases. Germline-derived CDR1 and CDR2 are SGHKS and YYEKEE (reference sequence). Trimming cost V 3 bases and J 5 bases; bases outside gene matches: 4. CDR3 length: 15 amino acids. The CDR3 DNA sequence: TGTGCCAGCAGCTGGGACAGGGGAGTTACCGGGGAGCTGTTTTTT. As protein: CASSWDRGVTGELFF. The full variable domain, completed using reference TRBV5-5 and TRBJ2-2, is DAGVTQSPTHLIKTRGQQVTLRCSPISGHKSVSWYQQVLGQGPQFIFQYYEKEERGRGNFPDRFSARQFPNYSSELNVNALLLGDSALYLCASSWDRGVTGELFFGEGSRLTVL.

This clone has just one count. The chain combines TRBV19 with TRBJ2-5; no definite D call. CDR3 length: 13 residues. Between the trimmed V and J ends, which lost 6 bases and 4 bases, there was a span of 12 bases. Germline V gene lookup returns CDR1 LNHDA and CDR2 SQIVND (reference sequence). The CDR3 sequence is CASRGGNRETQYF. CDR3 sequence (DNA): TGTGCCAGTAGGGGTGGTAACCGAGAGACCCAGTACTTC.

The chain recombines TRBV6-4 with TRBJ2-3; D perhaps matches TRBD2 (6 bases). CDR1 is MRHNA and CDR2 is SNTAGT in the germline V gene. V lost 2 bases and J 9 bases, leaving 12 bases between the germline ends. The CDR3 length is 13 residues. CDR3: CASSDDGRLTQYF. Here the CDR3 DNA reads TGTGCCAGCAGTGACGATGGGAGGTTAACGCAGTATTTT.

The chain links TRBV19 to TRBJ1-5; D gene ambiguous. V was shortened by 7 bases and J by 5 bases, with 24 bases between the two germline ends. The V gene's germline CDR1 is LNHDA and CDR2 SQIVND (reference sequence). This CDR3 comprises 17 residues. CDR3 region: CASMGRVSLRADQPQHF. CDR3 in DNA: TGTGCCAGTATGGGGAGGGTCTCACTACGGGCGGATCAGCCCCAGCATTTT.

The table lists this clone with a count of one. The rearrangement uses TRBV11-2 and TRBJ2-7; D ambiguous. In germline, CDR1 is SGHAT, CDR2 FQNNGV. The length of the CDR3 is 14 residues. The V and J ends lost 4 bases and 4 bases respectively, with 14 bases between them. The CDR3 coding sequence is TGTGCCAGCAGCTCGACCTTGACACAATACGAGCAGTACTTC. Translating it yields CASSSTLTQYEQYF.

The rearrangement links TRBV6-2 or TRBV6-3 to TRBJ1-2; D may be TRBD1 (5 bases). The ends were cut back, 2 bases at V and 8 bases at J, with 6 bases in the middle. Germline loops: CDR1 MNHEY, CDR2 SVGEGT. CDR3 length equals 11 residues. In DNA, the CDR3 is TGTGCCAGCAGTTACAGGGGCGGCTACACCTTC. It yields the protein CASSYRGGYTF.

This chain links TRBV5-5 with TRBJ2-5; 9 bases are a match to TRBD2. The CDR3 is 14 amino acids. V was pared by 3 bases and J by 7 bases, with 7 bases of the junction left unmatched. The germline gives CDR1 SGHKS, CDR2 YYEKEE (reference sequence). CDR3 sequence: CASSSPGLAGTQYF. The DNA of the CDR3 is TGTGCCAGCAGCTCGCCGGGACTAGCCGGGACCCAGTACTTC.

The chain combines TRBV5-4 with TRBJ2-1, with 7 bases identical to TRBD2. This CDR3 spans 14 amino acids. With 5 bases clipped from V and 3 bases from J, the junction kept 5 bases outside the gene matches. Germline CDR1 reads SGHNT; CDR2 reads YYREEE (reference sequence). CDR3 bases: TGTGCCAGCAGAGATGCGGGGGACTACAATGAGCAGTTCTTC. Translated: CASRDAGDYNEQFF.

This clone occurred once. J is TRBJ1-3 and V is TRBV5-1; perhaps TRBD1 as D (6 bases). The germline gives CDR1 SGHRS, CDR2 YFSETQ. This CDR3 has 17 residues. Trimming cost V 0 bases and J 0 bases, with 13 bases left between them. CDR3 sequence: CASSLDYGQNSGNTIYF. The CDR3, as DNA: TGCGCCAGCAGCTTGGATTACGGACAGAACTCTGGAAACACCATATATTTT.

The chain carries TRBV2 and TRBJ1-2; weak D call: TRBD1 (5 bases). CDR1 is SNHLY, CDR2 FYNNEI, per germline. V shed 6 bases and J shed 6 bases, with 20 bases lying between them. This CDR3 comprises 15 residues. This CDR3 reads CASRDDSSGRDGYTF. The DNA of the CDR3 is TGTGCCAGCAGGGACGACAGCTCCGGGAGGGATGGCTACACCTTC.

The chain carries TRBV5-6 and TRBJ2-1; no definite D call. This CDR3 region has 15 residues. V was cut by 0 bases and J by 4 bases, with 11 bases left in between. Germline CDR1 and CDR2: SGHDT and YYEEEE. CDR3 amino acids: CASSLELQSYNEQFF. Written as DNA, the CDR3 is TGTGCCAGCAGCTTGGAGTTACAGAGTTACAATGAGCAGTTCTTC. The variable domain in full, completed from reference TRBV5-6 and TRBJ2-1, reads DAGVTQSPTHLIKTRGQQVTLRCSPKSGHDTVSWYQQALGQGPQFIFQYYEEEERQRGNFPDRFSGHQFPNYSSELNVNALLLGDSALYLCASSLELQSYNEQFFGPGTRLTVL.

The chain is built from TRBV19 and TRBJ2-3, with 9 bases identical to TRBD1. Germline V gene lookup returns CDR1 LNHDA and CDR2 SQIVND (reference sequence). V was clipped by 3 bases and J by 4 bases; unmatched bases: 5. The CDR3 contains 15 residues. This CDR3 reads CASSIGTGRADTQYF. Here the CDR3 DNA reads TGTGCCAGTAGTATTGGGACAGGGAGGGCAGATACGCAGTATTTT.

This clone was picked up one time. The chain combines TRBV29-1 with TRBJ2-3; 7 bases align to TRBD2. Germline CDR1 and CDR2: SQVTM and ANQGSEA. This CDR3 is built from 14 residues. V was clipped by 4 bases and J by 3 bases; unmatched bases: 7. The CDR3 sequence is CSVVLGTMTDTQYF. CDR3 DNA: TGCAGCGTTGTCCTTGGGACTATGACAGATACGCAGTATTTT.

The gene calls are TRBV5-8 and TRBJ1-1, with TRBD1 as a possible D gene (6 bases). Trimming took off 4 bases at V and 4 bases at J, with 20 bases between the two ends. Germline CDR1 reads SGHTS; CDR2 reads YDEGEE. The CDR3 covers 16 residues. DNA of the CDR3: TGTGCCAGCAGCCCGAAACAGGGTCGGGTCGGCACTGAAGCTTTCTTT. It codes for CASSPKQGRVGTEAFF.

CDR3 DNA: TGTGCCTCTAACAGGGAATTTAGTTCACCCCTCCACTTT. As protein: CASNREFSSPLHF. J is TRBJ1-6 and V is TRBV19, with D maybe TRBD1 (6 bases). Germline values: CDR1 LNHDA, CDR2 SQIVND (reference sequence). Trimming removed 11 bases from V and 9 bases from J, with 17 bases in between. The CDR3 is 13 residues long.

The chain recombines TRBV10-3 with TRBJ2-3; D not certain. This CDR3 is built from 12 residues. V was clipped by 2 bases and J by 7 bases, with 7 bases between them. Germline CDR1 ENHRY, CDR2 SYGVKD. In DNA form, the CDR3 reads TGTGCCATCAGTGAGCGGCAACATACGCAGTATTTT. The encoded protein is CAISERQHTQYF.

This clone was picked up one time. The chain employs TRBV10-3 and TRBJ2-3, with a possible D match to TRBD1 (6 bases). This CDR3 region has 12 residues. V was clipped by 6 bases and J by 6 bases, with 10 bases between them. CDR1 and CDR2 from the germline V gene are ENHRY and SYGVKD. The CDR3 loop is CAISGDTDTQYF. For the CDR3, the DNA is TGTGCCATCAGCGGGGACACTGATACGCAGTATTTT.

This sequence joins TRBV7-1 and TRBJ2-3; maybe TRBD2 (5 bases). TRBV7-1 is an open reading frame whose function is uncertain. The V and J ends lost 5 bases and 4 bases respectively, with 10 bases between them. CDR3 length equals 13 residues. The CDR3 here is CASSLPGSDTQYF. The CDR3, as DNA: TGTGCCAGCAGCCTCCCGGGGTCAGATACGCAGTATTTT.

The genes are TRBV19 and TRBJ1-4; 9 bases map to TRBD1. V lost 5 bases to trimming and J lost 6 bases; unmatched junction nucleotides: 4. Germline CDR1 LNHDA, CDR2 SQIVND (reference sequence). CDR3 size: 14 residues. The CDR3 is CASSPGQGYEKLFF. The DNA for the CDR3 is TGTGCCAGTAGTCCCGGACAGGGGTATGAAAAACTGTTTTTT.

This chain joins TRBV5-1 and TRBJ2-7; TRBD1 matches 7 bases. Germline-derived CDR1 and CDR2 are SGHRS and YFSETQ. Trimming took 4 bases from V and 3 from J; bases not matched to a gene: 4. This CDR3 is built from 13 residues. In DNA, the CDR3 is TGCGCCAGCAGCGATTACAGGGGCTACGAGCAGTACTTC. Translated, it gives CASSDYRGYEQYF. Full variable domain (missing parts from reference TRBV5-1 and TRBJ2-7): KAGVTQTPRYLIKTRGQQVTLSCSPISGHRSVSWYQQTPGQGLQFLFEYFSETQRNKGNFPGRFSGRQFSNSRSEMNVSTLELGDSALYLCASSDYRGYEQYFGPGTRLTVT.

The chain uses TRBV4-1 and TRBJ1-6; a possible D gene is TRBD1 (5 bases). Deletions cut 9 bases from V and 8 bases from J, with 11 bases between. CDR1 and CDR2 (germline): MGHRA, YSYEKL. The CDR3 is made up of 12 amino acids. CDR3 bases: TGCGCCAGTGGGACCCAGGATTCACCCCTCCACTTT. Residues: CASGTQDSPLHF.

The chain combines TRBV7-8 with TRBJ1-5; TRBD1 agrees at 9 bases. With 2 bases clipped from V and 1 base from J, the junction kept 3 bases outside the gene matches. The CDR3 is 16 amino acids. Germline lookup yields CDR1 SGHVS and CDR2 FQNEAQ. This chain's CDR3 is CASSLTGTGSNQPQHF. The CDR3 DNA is TGTGCCAGCAGCTTAACCGGGACAGGGAGCAATCAGCCCCAGCATTTT.

This chain connects TRBV4-1 to TRBJ2-7, with D unresolved. V dropped 5 bases and J dropped 4 bases, with 18 bases sitting between them. This CDR3 is built from 15 residues. Germline CDR1 reads MGHRA; CDR2 reads YSYEKL. CDR3 sequence reads: CASSYMEQAGYEQYF. CDR3 in DNA: TGCGCCAGCAGCTATATGGAGCAGGCTGGTTACGAGCAGTACTTC.

This sequence joins TRBV4-1 and TRBJ1-5; D might be TRBD1 (6 bases). This CDR3 is built from 18 residues. Per the germline V gene, CDR1 is MGHRA and CDR2 is YSYEKL. Trimming stripped 1 base from V and 5 bases from J, with 21 bases between. The CDR3 DNA sequence: TGCGCCAGCAGCCAAGCCTCAGCGGTCTTAAGACAGGATCAGCCCCAGCATTTT. It specifies CASSQASAVLRQDQPQHF.

This clone was found once. V gene TRBV30 combines with J gene TRBJ2-4, with D possibly being TRBD2 (5 bases). The V gene's germline CDR1 is GTSNPN and CDR2 SVGIG (reference sequence). The ends were cut back, 3 bases at V and 8 bases at J, with 20 bases in the middle. The CDR3 is 15 residues long. CDR3 residues: CAWRDLGLSAHIQYF. CDR3 DNA sequence: TGTGCCTGGAGAGACCTCGGACTCTCTGCCCACATTCAGTACTTC.

The CDR3 nucleotides are TGCGCCAGCAGCCAAGATGTTTGGGCTACGAGCTCCTACGAGCAGTACTTC. Encoded protein: CASSQDVWATSSYEQYF. The genes are TRBV4-3 and TRBJ2-7, with no clear D. Germline V gene sequence: CDR1 LGHNA, CDR2 YSLEER. This CDR3 spans 17 amino acids. The V gene lost 0 bases and the J gene lost 0 bases, with 15 bases spanning the gap.